Listed here are 5 T cell receptor beta chains from one sample, sequenced in a study of cytomegalovirus exposure and HLA in healthy donors. PCR amplification relied on 60 Vbeta primers (plus 13 Jbeta primers). The method was immunoSEQ multiplex PCR; TCRdb's version includes in-frame clones alone and lacks a portion of them. Of some 90,000 clones listed, roughly 60% are singletons. The sequenced sample was PBMCs. These receptors came from a boy between 10 and 17 years old in good health and CMV-seropositive.

This clone was seen once. The chain has TRBV19 and TRBJ2-6; 8 nucleotides align to TRBD1. Trimming took 9 bases from V and 2 from J; bases not matched to a gene: 3. The CDR3 sequence is 14 residues long. The germline CDR1 and CDR2 sequences are LNHDA and SQIVND (reference sequence). The CDR3 nucleotides are TGTGCCAGCGAGGACAGGGCTGGGGCCAACGTCCTGACTTTC. Its protein is CASEDRAGANVLTF.

CDR3 DNA sequence: TGTGCCTGGAGTGTAATGTGGCGAGGGAACACTGAAGCTTTCTTT. Translated, it gives CAWSVMWRGNTEAFF. This rearrangement joins TRBV30 to TRBJ1-1; D is undetermined. Germline lookup yields CDR1 GTSNPN and CDR2 SVGIG (reference sequence). V was clipped by 0 bases and J by 1 base, with 12 bases between them. This CDR3 comprises 15 residues.

The V gene is TRBV27, the J gene TRBJ2-1, with 8 bases aligning to TRBD2. The CDR3 totals 16 residues. The ends lost 4 bases at V and 0 bases at J; junction bases unmatched: 5. The germline CDR1 and CDR2 sequences are MNHEY and SMNVEV (reference sequence). The CDR3 here is CASSSLAGGSYNEQFF. In DNA, the CDR3 is TGTGCCAGCAGTTCCCTGGCGGGAGGCTCCTACAATGAGCAGTTCTTC.

The chain combines TRBV4-3 with TRBJ2-5; D is perhaps TRBD2 (6 bases). Germline V gives CDR1 LGHNA, CDR2 YSLEER. CDR3 length equals 13 residues. The ends were cut back, 0 bases at V and 5 bases at J, with 7 bases in the middle. The CDR3 reads CASSQEAGETQYF. As DNA, the CDR3 is TGCGCCAGCAGCCAAGAGGCGGGGGAGACCCAGTACTTC.

The chain joins TRBV9 to TRBJ2-1; tentatively, D is TRBD1 (6 bases). This CDR3 region has 15 residues. Germline loops: CDR1 SGDLS, CDR2 YYNGEE. Between the trimmed V and J ends, which lost 2 bases and 6 bases, there was a span of 15 bases. DNA of the CDR3: TGTGCCAGCAGCGTTCAACCCACAGGGTTCAATGAGCAGTTCTTC. Its protein product is CASSVQPTGFNEQFF.